This T cell receptor (beta chain) was sequenced for a study of brain metastases from non-small cell lung cancer. Study observations and caveats: Brain metastases shared most TCR repertoire with primaries, with sparse T cells.

Points on this clone: Its antigen remains unknown. A read error may account for a junction end that differs from germline.

The V gene's germline CDR1 is LGHNT and CDR2 FRNRAP. This CDR3 spans 14 amino acids. Clones were read by immunoSEQ multiplex PCR, and TCRdb kept only the in-frame ones, dropping some. The sample includes 400 to 550 clones, roughly 80% seen only once; the top ten take roughly a fifth. This TCR came from a donor at least 40 years old with non-small cell lung cancer. The chain has TRBV12-5 and TRBJ2-6; D not resolved. The sequenced sample was tissue from a brain metastasis. As DNA, the CDR3 is TGTGTTAGTGGTTTGGAAGGGCGGGCCAACGTCCTGACTTTC. It codes for CVSGLEGRANVLTF.